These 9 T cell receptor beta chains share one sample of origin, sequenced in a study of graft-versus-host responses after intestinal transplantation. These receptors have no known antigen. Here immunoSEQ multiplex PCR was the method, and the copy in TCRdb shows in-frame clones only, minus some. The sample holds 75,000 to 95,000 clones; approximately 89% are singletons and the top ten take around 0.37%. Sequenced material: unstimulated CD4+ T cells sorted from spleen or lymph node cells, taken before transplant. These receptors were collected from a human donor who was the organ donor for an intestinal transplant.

This CDR3 is CASRPALENTEAFF. In DNA, the CDR3 is TGTGCCAGCAGACCCGCATTAGAGAACACTGAAGCTTTCTTT. The chain joins TRBV11-3 to TRBJ1-1; D not resolved. Trimming took 6 bases from V and 1 from J, leaving 12 bases between them. The CDR3 consists of 14 residues. Germline lookup yields CDR1 SGHNT and CDR2 YENEEA.

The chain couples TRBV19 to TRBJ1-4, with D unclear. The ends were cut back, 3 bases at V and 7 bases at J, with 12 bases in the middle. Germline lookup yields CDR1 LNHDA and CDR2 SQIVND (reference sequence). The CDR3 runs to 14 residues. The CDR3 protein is CASSISFMAEKLFF. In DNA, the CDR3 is TGTGCCAGTAGTATTTCATTTATGGCTGAAAAACTGTTTTTT.

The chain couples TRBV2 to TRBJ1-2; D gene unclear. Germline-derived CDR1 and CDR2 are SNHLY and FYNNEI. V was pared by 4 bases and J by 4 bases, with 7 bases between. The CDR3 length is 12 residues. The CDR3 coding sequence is TGTGCCAGCAGTGGGCAGATCTATGGCTACACCTTC. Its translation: CASSGQIYGYTF.

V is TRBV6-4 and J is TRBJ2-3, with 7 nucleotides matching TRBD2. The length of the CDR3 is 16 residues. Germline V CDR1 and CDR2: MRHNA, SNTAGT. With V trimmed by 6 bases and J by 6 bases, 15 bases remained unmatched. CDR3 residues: CASSAGILTSPDTQYF. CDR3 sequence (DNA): TGTGCCAGCAGCGCCGGGATTTTGACTAGCCCCGATACGCAGTATTTT.

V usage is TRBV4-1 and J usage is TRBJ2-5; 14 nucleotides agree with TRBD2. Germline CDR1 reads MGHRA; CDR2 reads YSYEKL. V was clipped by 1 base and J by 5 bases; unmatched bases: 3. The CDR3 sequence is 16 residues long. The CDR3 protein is CASSQGLAGGQETQYF. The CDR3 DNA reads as TGCGCCAGCAGCCAAGGACTAGCGGGGGGGCAGGAGACCCAGTACTTC.

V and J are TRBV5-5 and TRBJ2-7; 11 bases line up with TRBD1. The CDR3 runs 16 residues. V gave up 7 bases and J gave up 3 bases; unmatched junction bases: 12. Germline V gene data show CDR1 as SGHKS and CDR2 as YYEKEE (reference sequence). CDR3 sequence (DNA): TGTGCCAGCGCATTACGGCCCGGGACAGGGGGCTACGAGCAGTACTTC. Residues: CASALRPGTGGYEQYF.

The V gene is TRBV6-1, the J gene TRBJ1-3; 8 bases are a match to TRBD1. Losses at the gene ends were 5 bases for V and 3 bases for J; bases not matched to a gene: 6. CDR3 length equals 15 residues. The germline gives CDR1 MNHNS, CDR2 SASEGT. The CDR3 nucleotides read TGTGCCAGCAGTACCCGGACAGGGAGTGGAAACACCATATATTTT. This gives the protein CASSTRTGSGNTIYF.

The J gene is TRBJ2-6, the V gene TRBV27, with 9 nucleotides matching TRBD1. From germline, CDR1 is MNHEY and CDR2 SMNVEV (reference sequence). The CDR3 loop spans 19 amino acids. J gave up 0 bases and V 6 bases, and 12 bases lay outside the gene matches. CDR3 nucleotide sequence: TGTGCCAGCAGCCGGGACAGGGACTTATGGCGCTCTGGGGCCAACGTCCTGACTTTC. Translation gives CASSRDRDLWRSGANVLTF.

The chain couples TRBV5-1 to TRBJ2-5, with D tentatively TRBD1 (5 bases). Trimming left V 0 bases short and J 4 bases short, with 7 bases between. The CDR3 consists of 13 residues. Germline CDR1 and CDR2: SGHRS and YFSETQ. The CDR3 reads CASSLGQPETQYF. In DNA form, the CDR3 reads TGCGCCAGCAGCTTGGGACAGCCAGAGACCCAGTACTTC.